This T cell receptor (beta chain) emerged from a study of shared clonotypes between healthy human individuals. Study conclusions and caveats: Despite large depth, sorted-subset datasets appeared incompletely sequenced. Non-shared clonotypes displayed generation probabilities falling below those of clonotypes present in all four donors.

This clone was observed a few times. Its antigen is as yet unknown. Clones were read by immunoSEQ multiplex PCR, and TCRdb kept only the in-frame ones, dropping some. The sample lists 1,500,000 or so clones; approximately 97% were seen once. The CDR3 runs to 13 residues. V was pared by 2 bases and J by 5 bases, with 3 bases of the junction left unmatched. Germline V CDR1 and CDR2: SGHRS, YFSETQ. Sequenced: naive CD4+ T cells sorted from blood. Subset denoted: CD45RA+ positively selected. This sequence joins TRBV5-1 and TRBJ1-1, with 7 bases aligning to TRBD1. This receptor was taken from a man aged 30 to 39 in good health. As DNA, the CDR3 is TGCGCCAGCAGCTTAACAGGGGAGACTGAAGCTTTCTTT. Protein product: CASSLTGETEAFF.